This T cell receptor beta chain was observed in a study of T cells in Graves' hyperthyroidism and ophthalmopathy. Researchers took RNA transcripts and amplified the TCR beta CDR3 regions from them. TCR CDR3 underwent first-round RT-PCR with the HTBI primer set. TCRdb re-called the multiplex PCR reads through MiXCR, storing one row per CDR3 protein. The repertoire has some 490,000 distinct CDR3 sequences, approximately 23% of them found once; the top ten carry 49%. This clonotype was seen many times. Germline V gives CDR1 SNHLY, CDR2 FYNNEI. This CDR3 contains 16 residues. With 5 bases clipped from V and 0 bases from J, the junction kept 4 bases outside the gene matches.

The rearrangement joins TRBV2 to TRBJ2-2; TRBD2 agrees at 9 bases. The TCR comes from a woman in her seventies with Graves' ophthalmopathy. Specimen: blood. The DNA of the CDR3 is TGTGCCAGCAGTTCACTAGCGGGTACGAACACCGGGGAGCTGTTTTTT. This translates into CASSSLAGTNTGELFF.